These 5 T cell receptor beta chains share one sample of origin, sequenced in a study of blood T cell repertoires in COVID-19. Data came from immunoSEQ multiplex PCR; TCRdb stores just in-frame clones and leaves some out. In the table there are 50,000 or so clones, around 89% of which are singletons. The sample comprised peripheral blood. These TCRs come from a man in his 60s with active COVID-19.

The chain couples TRBV28 to TRBJ2-7, with 10 nucleotides matching TRBD1. Germline loops: CDR1 MDHEN, CDR2 SYDVKM. After removal of 4 bases from V and 5 bases from J, the junction contained 11 bases not matched to a gene. This CDR3 has 16 amino acids. The CDR3 nucleotides are TGTGCCAGCAGTTCCCAAGGACAGGGGGTATTCCACGAGCAGTACTTC. Its translation is CASSSQGQGVFHEQYF.

This clone was seen only a few times. Written as DNA, the CDR3 is TGTGCCAGCAGTGAACGGAAGGGGAGCAATCAGCCCCAGCATTTT. This translates into CASSERKGSNQPQHF. The genes are TRBV6-1 and TRBJ1-5, with D perhaps matching TRBD1 (5 bases). The germline V gene has CDR1 MNHNS and CDR2 SASEGT. The ends were cut back, 2 bases at V and 1 base at J, with 9 bases in the middle. The CDR3 sequence is 15 residues long.

The chain is built from TRBV6-5 and TRBJ1-5, with 9 positions matching TRBD1. The CDR3 is 14 amino acids. CDR1 MNHEY and CDR2 SVGAGI come from the germline V gene. The V and J ends lost 4 bases and 6 bases, in that order; junction bases with no gene match: 4. The CDR3 DNA is TGTGCCAGCAGTTCCCGACAGGGGGGTCAGCCCCAGCATTTT. Protein sequence: CASSSRQGGQPQHF.

The chain joins TRBV6-6 to TRBJ2-2, with D perhaps matching TRBD2 (5 bases). Per the germline V gene, CDR1 is MNHNY and CDR2 is SVGAGI (reference sequence). The CDR3 extends over 14 amino acids. Trimming took 2 bases from V and 6 from J, leaving 10 bases between them. CDR3 nucleotides: TGTGCCAGCAGTTACCCGGAGGTTTCCGGGGAGCTGTTTTTT. Translation gives CASSYPEVSGELFF.

This clone was counted only a few times. The genes are TRBV25-1 and TRBJ1-1; 10 positions agree with TRBD1. The CDR3 extends over 15 amino acids. With V trimmed by 7 bases and J by 4 bases, 9 bases remained unmatched. Germline V lookup: CDR1 MGHDK, CDR2 SYGVNS. The CDR3: CASIGRDRGPTEAFF. The CDR3 DNA reads as TGTGCCAGCATCGGTCGGGACAGGGGACCCACTGAAGCTTTCTTT.